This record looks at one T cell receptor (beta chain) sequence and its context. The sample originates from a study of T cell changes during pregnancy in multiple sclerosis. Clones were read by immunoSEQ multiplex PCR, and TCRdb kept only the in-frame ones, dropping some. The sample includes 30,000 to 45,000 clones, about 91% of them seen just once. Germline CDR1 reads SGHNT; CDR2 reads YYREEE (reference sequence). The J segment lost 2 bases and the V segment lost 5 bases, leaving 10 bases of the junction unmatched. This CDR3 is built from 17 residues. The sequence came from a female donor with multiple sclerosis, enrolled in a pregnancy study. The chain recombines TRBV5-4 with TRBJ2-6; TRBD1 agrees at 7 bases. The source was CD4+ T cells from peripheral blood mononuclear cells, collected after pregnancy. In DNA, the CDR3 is TGTGCCAGCAGGTTAGACAGGGCCAGGACTGGGGCCAACGTCCTGACTTTC. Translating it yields CASRLDRARTGANVLTF.